Shown below are 27 T cell receptor beta chains from a single sample sequenced in a study of T cells in Graves' hyperthyroidism and ophthalmopathy. What was amplified from RNA transcripts were TCR beta CDR3 regions. TCR CDR3 underwent first-round RT-PCR with the HTBI primer set. MiXCR, run by TCRdb on the multiplex PCR reads, gives a single entry per CDR3 protein. The table lists 450,000 to 650,000 distinct CDR3 sequences, less than 25% of them singletons. The sample taken for sequencing was blood. All receptors derive from a man aged 18 to 29 with Graves' hyperthyroidism.

This clonotype was observed many times. Written as DNA, the CDR3 is TGTGCCAGCAGGGGGGAGGATACTGAAGCTTTCTTT. This translates into CASRGEDTEAFF. This sequence joins TRBV28 and TRBJ1-1, with D possibly TRBD1 on 5 matching bases. Trimming left V 6 bases short and J 5 bases short, with 10 bases between. The germline V gene encodes CDR1 MDHEN and CDR2 SYDVKM. CDR3 size: 12 residues.

This clonotype was counted ten times or more. The rearrangement links TRBV2 to TRBJ2-5, with D perhaps TRBD1 or TRBD2 (5 bases each). CDR3 size: 15 residues. CDR1 is SNHLY and CDR2 is FYNNEI in the germline V gene. Trimming cost V 6 bases and J 1 base, with 15 bases left between them. The CDR3 nucleotides are TGTGCCAGCAGAGCACCGGGACGGACCCAAGAGACCCAGTACTTC. This translates into CASRAPGRTQETQYF.

This clonotype has just a few counts. The chain recombines TRBV27 with TRBJ1-2, with TRBD1 identical over 12 bases. Germline V gives CDR1 MNHEY, CDR2 SMNVEV (reference sequence). The CDR3 covers 18 residues. V was pared by 5 bases and J by 2 bases, with 12 bases of the junction left unmatched. The CDR3 DNA sequence: TGTGCCAGCAGTCGACTTACTTCGGGACAGGGGGCAAACTATGGCTACACCTTC. Its translation is CASSRLTSGQGANYGYTF.

The genes are TRBV6-2 or TRBV6-3 and TRBJ2-2, with TRBD1 identical over 7 bases. J lost 6 bases, V lost 6 bases, and 7 bases had no gene match. Germline assignment: CDR1 MNHEY and CDR2 SVGEGT. This CDR3 contains 14 residues. The CDR3 nucleotides read TGTGCCAGCAGGAGACAGGGAGAGGCCGGGGAGCTGTTTTTT. As protein: CASRRQGEAGELFF.

V is TRBV20-1 and J is TRBJ2-5; TRBD2 aligns across 13 bases. This CDR3 is 16 amino acids long. Germline V lookup: CDR1 DFQATT, CDR2 SNEGSKA (reference sequence). V dropped 6 bases and J dropped 3; count of bases not matched to a gene: 10. CDR3 coding DNA: TGCAGTGCCCTCGATGAGGGACTAGCGGGGAAAGAGACCCAGTACTTC. It encodes CSALDEGLAGKETQYF.

This clonotype has a count of ten or more. This chain joins TRBV20-1 and TRBJ2-5; D is unclear. The germline gives CDR1 DFQATT, CDR2 SNEGSKA (reference sequence). V lost 4 bases, J lost 3 bases, and 12 bases lay in between. CDR3 length equals 13 residues. The CDR3 region has the DNA TGCAGTGCTACCTATGCCCTTAAAGAGACCCAGTACTTC. It codes for CSATYALKETQYF.

The rearrangement links TRBV6-5 to TRBJ2-5; the D gene is possibly TRBD1 (6 bases). CDR1 is MNHEY, CDR2 SVGAGI, per germline. The V end lost 0 bases, the J end lost 4 bases, and 12 bases lay between the germline ends. This CDR3 is built from 15 residues. DNA of the CDR3: TGTGCCAGCAGTTACTCCGGGACAAACCGAGAGACCCAGTACTTC. Its translation is CASSYSGTNRETQYF.

This clonotype was recorded at least ten times. The V call is TRBV30, the J call TRBJ2-5; a weak D match, TRBD1 (5 bases). The CDR3 extends over 14 amino acids. V dropped 0 bases and J dropped 5 bases, with 13 bases sitting between them. Germline loops: CDR1 GTSNPN, CDR2 SVGIG (reference sequence). The DNA of the CDR3 is TGTGCCTGGAGTGTGGCCAGGGCAGGGGAGACCCAGTACTTC. Amino acid sequence: CAWSVARAGETQYF.

Comment on this clonotype: The junction and the germline gene differ at one end; a read error may be behind it. The chain combines TRBV4-1 with TRBJ1-1; D perhaps matches TRBD1 (6 bases). CDR3 size: 13 residues. CDR1 is MGHRA and CDR2 is YSYEKL in the germline V gene. CDR3 sequence reads: CASSLAGDTEALF. CDR3 coding DNA: TGCGCCAGCAGCCTTGCCGGGGACACTGAAGCTCTCTTT.

In this sample, this clonotype turned up a few times. The chain is built from TRBV30 and TRBJ2-7, with a possible D match to TRBD1 (5 bases). V was pared by 2 bases and J by 6 bases, with 8 bases between. The length of the CDR3 is 11 residues. Germline lookup yields CDR1 GTSNPN and CDR2 SVGIG (reference sequence). Written as DNA, the CDR3 is TGTGCCTGGAGTTTGGGGCCCGAGCAGTACTTC. Translation gives CAWSLGPEQYF.

The chain recombines TRBV6-5 with TRBJ1-2, with 8 bases lining up with TRBD1. The germline V gene has CDR1 MNHEY and CDR2 SVGAGI. The trim removed 0 bases at V and 5 bases at J, leaving 8 bases unmatched. The CDR3 is 16 amino acids. CDR3 residues: CASSYSGQATFYGYTF. The CDR3 nucleotides are TGTGCCAGCAGTTACTCGGGACAGGCGACATTTTATGGCTACACCTTC.

To note about this clonotype: A much larger clone lies one base from this, so it may be a read error. The genes are TRBV30 and TRBJ1-5; 7 bases line up with TRBD1. The junction had 10 bases not matched to a gene; V was cut back by 2 bases and J by 3 bases. This CDR3 spans 16 amino acids. Germline-derived CDR1 and CDR2 are GTSNPN and SVGIG (reference sequence). CDR3 protein: CAWSPHGRGYNQPQHF. CDR3 nucleotides: TGTGCCTGGAGTCCTCACGGCAGGGGGTACAATCAGCCCCAGCATTTT. Using reference TRBV30 and TRBJ1-5 for the parts outside the CDR3, the full variable domain is SQTIHQWPATLVQPVGSPLSLECTVEGTSNPNLYWYRQAAGRGLQLLFYSVGIGQISSEVPQNLSASRPQDRQFILSSKKLLLSDSGFYLCAWSPHGRGYNQPQHFGDGTRLSIL.

This clonotype was recorded many times. The CDR3 region has the DNA TGTGCCAGTTCCAGGGTCTCTGGAAACACCATATATTTT. It encodes CASSRVSGNTIYF. The gene calls are TRBV27 and TRBJ1-3; D is perhaps TRBD1 (5 bases). The CDR3 covers 13 residues. Trimming removed 9 bases from V and 0 bases from J, with 9 bases in between. In germline, CDR1 is MNHEY, CDR2 SMNVEV (reference sequence).

This clonotype turned up a few times. A much larger clone differs by one base, so this may be a read error. V and J are TRBV12-3 or TRBV12-4 and TRBJ2-4; 7 bases match TRBD1. This CDR3 has 15 amino acids. In DNA form, the CDR3 reads TGTGCCAGCAGGGAAACAGGGGAACAAGGAAACATTAAGTACTTC. Its translation: CASRETGEQGNIKYF.

In this sample, this clonotype turned up a few times. V and J are TRBV6-2 or TRBV6-3 and TRBJ2-7, with D tentatively TRBD1 (6 bases). Trimming cost V 2 bases and J 2 bases, with 13 bases left between them. This CDR3 has 15 amino acids. Germline CDR1 reads MNHEY; CDR2 reads SVGEGT. CDR3: CASSYVGAQTYEQYF. In DNA form, the CDR3 reads TGTGCCAGCAGTTACGTGGGGGCACAGACCTACGAGCAGTACTTC.

This clonotype has ten or more counts. The rearrangement joins TRBV28 to TRBJ2-7, with TRBD1 identical over 9 bases. The CDR3 length is 15 residues. Germline V lookup: CDR1 MDHEN, CDR2 SYDVKM. The V segment lost 4 bases and the J segment 0 bases; nucleotides outside the gene matches: 4. The CDR3, as DNA: TGTGCCAGCAGTTCCCCGGGACAGGGCTCCTACGAGCAGTACTTC. Translating gives CASSSPGQGSYEQYF. Full variable domain (remainder filled in from reference TRBV28 and TRBJ2-7): DVKVTQSSRYLVKRTGEKVFLECVQDMDHENMFWYRQDPGLGLRLIYFSYDVKMKEKGDIPEGYSVSREKKERFSLILESASTNQTSMYLCASSSPGQGSYEQYFGPGTRLTVT.

This clonotype was observed a handful of times. The gene calls are TRBV11-2 and TRBJ2-4; TRBD1 is a possible D gene (5 bases). The CDR3 runs 15 residues. V lost 1 base and J lost 2, with 9 bases in between. The germline CDR1 and CDR2 sequences are SGHAT and FQNNGV. The CDR3 DNA is TGTGCCAGCAGCTTAGGGGGCAATCCCAAAAACATTCAGTACTTC. This translates into CASSLGGNPKNIQYF.

This sequence joins TRBV11-1 and TRBJ1-1; D perhaps matches TRBD1 (6 bases). CDR3 size: 14 residues. V shed 2 bases and J shed 4 bases, with 11 bases lying between them. Germline loops: CDR1 SGHAT, CDR2 FQDESV (reference sequence). The CDR3 bases are TGTGCCAGCAGCTTAACGGCACAGGGCACTGAAGCTTTCTTT. Protein product: CASSLTAQGTEAFF.

In this sample, this clonotype turned up many times. The J gene is TRBJ1-1, the V gene TRBV28, with TRBD1 matching 7 bases. Trimming cost V 3 bases and J 4 bases; bases outside gene matches: 2. The CDR3 has 13 residues. Germline-derived CDR1 and CDR2 are MDHEN and SYDVKM. In DNA, the CDR3 is TGTGCCAGCAGTTTCCCAGGGGGCACTGAAGCTTTCTTT. It encodes CASSFPGGTEAFF.

The chain has TRBV29-1 and TRBJ2-7; tentatively, D is TRBD1 (6 bases). The CDR3 length is 12 residues. The V end was cut by 6 bases, the J end by 0 bases, with 9 bases between. The germline V gene has CDR1 SQVTM and CDR2 ANQGSEA. The CDR3 nucleotides are TGCAGCGTGTTGGACAGCTCCTACGAGCAGTACTTC. It specifies CSVLDSSYEQYF.

The V and J genes are TRBV27 and TRBJ2-7; tentatively, D is TRBD1 (5 bases). The germline gives CDR1 MNHEY, CDR2 SMNVEV (reference sequence). There are 12 residues in the CDR3. Trimming took 5 bases from V and 7 from J, leaving 12 bases between them. The DNA of the CDR3 is TGTGCCAGCAGTAGGCTGGGGCGGGAGCAGTACTTC. Translated, it gives CASSRLGREQYF.

The gene calls are TRBV12-3 or TRBV12-4 and TRBJ2-7; D may be TRBD1 or TRBD2 (5 bases each). Trimming took off 7 bases at V and 4 bases at J, with 17 bases between the two ends. The CDR3 has 14 residues. The CDR3 DNA sequence: TGTGCCAGCAACTTCCGAGGGGTGCTGTACGAGCAGTACTTC. It codes for CASNFRGVLYEQYF.

In this sample, this clonotype turned up a few times. This rearrangement joins TRBV6-2 or TRBV6-3 to TRBJ2-7, with unresolved D. The CDR3 is 16 residues long. The V gene's germline CDR1 is MNHEY and CDR2 SVGEGT. V was cut by 4 bases and J by 2 bases, with 18 bases left in between. CDR3 bases: TGTGCCAGCAGTTCCTCATTTATCGGCAAGCCCTACGAGCAGTACTTC. Protein: CASSSSFIGKPYEQYF.

This clonotype was observed at least ten times. This chain joins TRBV4-1 and TRBJ1-1; D not certain. CDR1 and CDR2 (germline): MGHRA, YSYEKL. The V and J ends lost 4 bases and 4 bases respectively, with 10 bases between them. The CDR3 spans 13 residues. CDR3 amino acids: CASSPGSTTEAFF. The CDR3 DNA sequence: TGCGCCAGCAGCCCCGGGTCGACCACTGAAGCTTTCTTT.

This clonotype has a count of ten or more. The chain couples TRBV4-1 to TRBJ2-7, with D perhaps TRBD1 (6 bases). The germline V gene has CDR1 MGHRA and CDR2 YSYEKL. Trimming took 0 bases from V and 3 from J, leaving 9 bases between them. CDR3 length equals 14 residues. The CDR3 bases are TGCGCCAGCAGCCAAGAAACAGGGTTCTACGAGCAGTACTTC. Its translation: CASSQETGFYEQYF.

In this sample, this clonotype turned up many times. The CDR3 does not close with the conserved phenylalanine or tryptophan, likely indicating a read error. This CDR3 is CASSFSSYEQYS. The CDR3, as DNA: TGTGCCAGCAGCTTCAGCTCCTACGAGCAGTACTCC. This chain joins TRBV13 and TRBJ2-7; D remains ambiguous. Germline CDR1 is PRHDT and CDR2 is FYEKMQ (reference sequence). This CDR3 is built from 12 residues. Trimming cost V 3 bases and J 0 bases, with 3 bases left between them.

This clonotype appeared a few times. The chain couples TRBV15 to TRBJ2-2; no clear D gene. This CDR3 spans 20 amino acids. The V gene's germline CDR1 is LNHNV and CDR2 YYDKDF (reference sequence). Trimming took 4 bases from V and 0 from J, leaving 24 bases between them. The CDR3 spells CATSTATEPSDASNTGELFF. The CDR3 DNA reads as TGTGCCACCAGCACGGCTACTGAGCCCTCAGATGCGTCGAACACCGGGGAGCTGTTTTTT.